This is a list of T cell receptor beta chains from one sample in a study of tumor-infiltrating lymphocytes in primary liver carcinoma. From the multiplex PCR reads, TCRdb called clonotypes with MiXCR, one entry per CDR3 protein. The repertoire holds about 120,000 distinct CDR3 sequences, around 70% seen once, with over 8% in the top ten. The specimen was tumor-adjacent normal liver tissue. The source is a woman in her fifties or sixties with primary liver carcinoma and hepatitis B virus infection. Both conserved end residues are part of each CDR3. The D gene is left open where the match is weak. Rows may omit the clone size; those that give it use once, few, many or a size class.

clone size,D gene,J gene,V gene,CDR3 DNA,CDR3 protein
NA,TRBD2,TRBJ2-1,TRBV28,TGTACCAGCAGTCGACTAGCGGGAGGGAATAGGAACAATGAGCAGTTCTTC,CTSSRLAGGNRNNEQFF
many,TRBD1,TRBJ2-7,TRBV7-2,TGTGCCAGCAGCCTCCAGGACAGGGGAGTCTACGAGCAGTACTTC,CASSLQDRGVYEQYF
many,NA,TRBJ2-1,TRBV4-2,TGTGCCAGCAGCCAAGAGGGGGGCTTACTAGCGAGCAGTATCTTC,CASSQEGGLLASSIF
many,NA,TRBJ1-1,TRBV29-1,TGCAGCGTTCGAAACGGCGACACTGAAGCTTTCTTT,CSVRNGDTEAFF
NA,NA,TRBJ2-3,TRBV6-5,TGTGACAACAGTTACTCCGCGGGTAGCACAGATACGCAGTATTTT,CDNSYSAGSTDTQYF
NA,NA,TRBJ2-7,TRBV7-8,TGTGCCGGCAGCTTAGCTCATGACGAGCAGTACTTC,CAGSLAHDEQYF
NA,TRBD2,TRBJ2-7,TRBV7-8,TGTGCCAGCAACGTTAGCGGGAGCTCTGTCTACGAGCAGTACTTC,CASNVSGSSVYEQYF
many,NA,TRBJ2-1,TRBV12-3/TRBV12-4,TGTGCCAGCAGCCAAATCCAGGGGACTGAGCAGTTCTTC,CASSQIQGTEQFF
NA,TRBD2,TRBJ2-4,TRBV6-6,TGTGCCATCAGCCCCGTGACTAGCGGTGTGCAGGTCATTCAGTGCTTC,CAISPVTSGVQVIQCF
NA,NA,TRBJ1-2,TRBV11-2,TGTGCCAGCAGCTTAGAAGGGGCGGCCAACTATGGCTACACCTTC,CASSLEGAANYGYTF
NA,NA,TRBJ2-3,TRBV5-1,TGCGCCAGCAGCTTGGGCACTAGCAGGACGACAGATACGCAGTATTTT,CASSLGTSRTTDTQYF
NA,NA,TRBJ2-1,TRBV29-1,TGCAGCGTTCATATCGGGTGGTACAATGAGCAGTTCTTC,CSVHIGWYNEQFF
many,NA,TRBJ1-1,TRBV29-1,TGCAGCGCCAGAGGGGATTTGAACACTGAAGCTTTCTTT,CSARGDLNTEAFF
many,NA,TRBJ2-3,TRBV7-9,TGTGCCAGCAGCTTAGTGGGGGGCACAGATACGCAGTATTTT,CASSLVGGTDTQYF
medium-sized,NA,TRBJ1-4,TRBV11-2,TGTGCCAGCAGCTTACAACGAACAGGGCAAACTAATGAAAAACTGTTTTTT,CASSLQRTGQTNEKLFF
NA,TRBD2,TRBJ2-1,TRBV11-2,TGTGCCAGCAACTTAGGGACTAGCGGTTACAATGGGCAGTCCTTC,CASNLGTSGYNGQSF
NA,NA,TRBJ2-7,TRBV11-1,TGTGCCAGCAGCTTAGCACCTCCGACAAGGGGTTTCTACGGGCTGTACTTC,CASSLAPPTRGFYGLYF
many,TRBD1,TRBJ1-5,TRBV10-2,TGCGCCAGCAGTTTTACAGGGGAGGGACAGCCCCAGCATTTT,CASSFTGEGQPQHF
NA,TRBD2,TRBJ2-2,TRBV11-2,TGTACCAGCAGTCCGGGAGGACTAGCGGGAGCTTTTGGCGGGGAGCTGTTTTTT,CTSSPGGLAGAFGGELFF
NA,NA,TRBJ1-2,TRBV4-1,TGCACCAGCACATTCTCCGGGACGCATGCTGGCTACACCTTC,CTSTFSGTHAGYTF
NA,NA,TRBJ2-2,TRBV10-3,TGTGCCACCCGCGGGGACCTCAACACCGGGGAGCTGTTTTTT,CATRGDLNTGELFF
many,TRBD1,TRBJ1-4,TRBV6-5,TGTGCCAGCAGTTCAACCCCAGGGGGGACTAATGAAAAACTGTTTTTT,CASSSTPGGTNEKLFF
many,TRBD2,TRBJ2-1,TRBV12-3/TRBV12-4,TGTGCCAGCAGTCCTACTAGCGGTGGGGGGAATGAGCAGTTCTTC,CASSPTSGGGNEQFF
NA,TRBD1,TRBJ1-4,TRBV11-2,TGTGCTAGCAGTTTAGCGGGAGGACAGGGGTCCTCGGCGGGCTTAGAGCTGTTTTTT,CASSLAGGQGSSAGLELFF
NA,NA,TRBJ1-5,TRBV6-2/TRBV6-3,TGCGCCAGCAGTTACGGCACCGGCAATCAGCCCCAGCATTTT,CASSYGTGNQPQHF
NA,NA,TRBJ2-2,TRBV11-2,TGTGCCAGCACGCACAGGTCTAGCGAAACCAGTGAGCTGTTTTTT,CASTHRSSETSELFF
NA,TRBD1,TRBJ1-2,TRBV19,TGTGCCTGCTGGGACAGGGTCTATGGCTACGCCTTC,CACWDRVYGYAF
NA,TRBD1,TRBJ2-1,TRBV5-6,TGTGCCATCAGCCTCGGGGACAGGGCCTACAATGAGCAGTTCTTT,CAISLGDRAYNEQFF
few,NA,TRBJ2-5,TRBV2,TGTGCCAGCAGTGAGACTGTTAACCAAGAGACCCAGTACTTC,CASSETVNQETQYF
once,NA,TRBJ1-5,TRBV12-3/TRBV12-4,TGTGCCAGCAGTTTGTTTAAGGGTAGTACCTGGCATTTT,CASSLFKGSTWHF
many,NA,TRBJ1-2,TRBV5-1,TGCGCCAGCAGGGAGAGCAACTATGGCTACACCTTC,CASRESNYGYTF